What follows are 7 T cell receptor beta chains derived from one specimen sequenced in a study of blood T cell repertoires in COVID-19. Sequenced by immunoSEQ multiplex PCR; TCRdb stores in-frame clones only, minus some. The sample has 180,000 or so clones; 65% to 85% are singletons. The sequenced material came from PBMCs or T cells enriched from blood (not recorded which). These receptors were taken from a man in his forties who had recovered from COVID-19.

This chain joins TRBV28 and TRBJ1-4; D ambiguous. V was trimmed by 2 bases and J by 4 bases, leaving 8 bases between them. The CDR3 runs to 14 residues. Germline CDR1 is MDHEN and CDR2 is SYDVKM. The chain's CDR3 is CASSLPQNNEKLFF. The CDR3 nucleotides are TGTGCCAGCAGTTTACCGCAGAATAATGAAAAACTGTTTTTT.

The sample holds a few counts of this clone. The V and J genes are TRBV7-4 and TRBJ2-5; tentatively, D is TRBD2 (7 bases). This CDR3 is built from 15 residues. Trimming took off 5 bases at V and 4 bases at J, with 17 bases between the two ends. Germline V gives CDR1 SGHVT, CDR2 SQSDAQ. The CDR3 bases are TGTGCCAGCAGCCCAAGGGGGGGTCAGCGAGAGACCCAGTACTTC. As protein: CASSPRGGQRETQYF.

This clone was recorded once. The chain combines TRBV6-5 with TRBJ2-7; TRBD2 matches 8 bases. The CDR3 sequence is 14 residues long. Germline trimming cut 6 bases from V and 4 bases from J; bases unmatched to any gene: 8. CDR1 and CDR2 (germline): MNHEY, SVGAGI. The CDR3 nucleotides are TGTGCCAGCAGCCGGGGGGGGCAGGGGTACGAGCAGTACTTC. This translates into CASSRGGQGYEQYF.

The chain couples TRBV20-1 to TRBJ2-3, with a tentative D call TRBD1 (5 bases). Trimming removed 3 bases at V and 4 bases at J, with 14 bases between. Germline CDR1 DFQATT, CDR2 SNEGSKA (reference sequence). The CDR3 is made up of 14 amino acids. The CDR3 sequence is CSASVGRAPDTQYF. The CDR3, as DNA: TGCAGTGCTAGTGTGGGCAGGGCCCCAGATACGCAGTATTTT.

This chain connects TRBV5-5 to TRBJ1-2; D not certain. V dropped 2 bases and J dropped 5 bases, with 13 bases sitting between them. CDR1 is SGHKS and CDR2 is YYEKEE in the germline V gene (reference sequence). CDR3 size: 14 residues. The CDR3 sequence is CASSLRRESYGYTF. CDR3 DNA sequence: TGTGCCAGCAGCTTAAGACGGGAGAGTTATGGCTACACCTTC.

V is TRBV10-1 and J is TRBJ1-1; TRBD1 agrees at 8 bases. V lost 5 bases, J lost 5 bases, and 4 bases stayed unmatched. Per germline, CDR1 WNHNN and CDR2 SYGVQD (reference sequence). CDR3 length: 13 residues. The CDR3 region is CASSFTGGTEAFF. The CDR3 DNA follows: TGCGCCAGCAGTTTTACAGGGGGAACTGAAGCTTTCTTT.

The genes are TRBV7-6 and TRBJ1-2; 7 bases are shared with TRBD1. The germline CDR1 and CDR2 sequences are SGHVS and FNYEAQ. The CDR3 extends over 19 amino acids. V shed 1 base, J shed 8 bases, and the junction held 22 bases outside the gene matches. CDR3 protein: CASSLVPIHRAGGIRGYTF. The CDR3 DNA reads TGTGCCAGCAGCTTAGTCCCAATTCACAGGGCAGGGGGAATAAGGGGCTACACCTTC.